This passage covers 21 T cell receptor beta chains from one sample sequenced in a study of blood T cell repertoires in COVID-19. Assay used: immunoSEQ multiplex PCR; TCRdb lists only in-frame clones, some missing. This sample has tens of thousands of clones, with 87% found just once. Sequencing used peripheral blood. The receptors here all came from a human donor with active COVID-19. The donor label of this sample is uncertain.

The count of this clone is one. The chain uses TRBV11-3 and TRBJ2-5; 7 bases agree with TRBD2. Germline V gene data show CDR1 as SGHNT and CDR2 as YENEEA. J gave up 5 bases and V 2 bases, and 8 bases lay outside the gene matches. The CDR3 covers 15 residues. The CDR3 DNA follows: TGTGCCAGCAGCTTAAGCGCGGGAGTGTACGAGACCCAGTACTTC. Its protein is CASSLSAGVYETQYF.

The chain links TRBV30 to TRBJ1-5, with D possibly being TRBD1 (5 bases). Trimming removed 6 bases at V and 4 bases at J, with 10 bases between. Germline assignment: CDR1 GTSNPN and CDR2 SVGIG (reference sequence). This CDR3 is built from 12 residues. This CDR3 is CACGPGNQPQHF. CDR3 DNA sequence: TGTGCCTGTGGCCCAGGGAATCAGCCCCAGCATTTT.

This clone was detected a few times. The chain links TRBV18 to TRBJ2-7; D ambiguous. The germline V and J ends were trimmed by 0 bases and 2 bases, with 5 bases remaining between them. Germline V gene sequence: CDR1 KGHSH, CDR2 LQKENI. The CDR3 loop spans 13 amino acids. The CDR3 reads CASSPPSAYEQYF. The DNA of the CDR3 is TGTGCCAGCTCACCACCGTCCGCCTACGAGCAGTACTTC.

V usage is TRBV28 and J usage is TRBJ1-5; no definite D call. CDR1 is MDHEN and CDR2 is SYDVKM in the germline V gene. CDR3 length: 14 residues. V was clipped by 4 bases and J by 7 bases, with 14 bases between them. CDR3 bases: TGTGCCAGCAGTTCTACTCCGGGATCCCAGCCCCAGCATTTT. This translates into CASSSTPGSQPQHF. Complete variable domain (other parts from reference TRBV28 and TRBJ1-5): DVKVTQSSRYLVKRTGEKVFLECVQDMDHENMFWYRQDPGLGLRLIYFSYDVKMKEKGDIPEGYSVSREKKERFSLILESASTNQTSMYLCASSSTPGSQPQHFGDGTRLSIL.

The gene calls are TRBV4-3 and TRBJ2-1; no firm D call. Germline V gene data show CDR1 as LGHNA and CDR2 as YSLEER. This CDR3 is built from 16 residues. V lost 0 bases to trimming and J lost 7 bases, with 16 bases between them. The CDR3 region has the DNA TGCGCCAGCAGCCAAGATTTGGCTATACCGCGGAATGAGCAGTTCTTC. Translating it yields CASSQDLAIPRNEQFF.

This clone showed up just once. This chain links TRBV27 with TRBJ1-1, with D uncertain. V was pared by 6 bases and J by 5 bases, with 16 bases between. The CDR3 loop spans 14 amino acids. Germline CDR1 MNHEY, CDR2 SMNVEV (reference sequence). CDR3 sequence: CASSQIPPGTEAFF. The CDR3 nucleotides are TGTGCCAGCAGCCAGATCCCCCCGGGGACTGAAGCTTTCTTT.

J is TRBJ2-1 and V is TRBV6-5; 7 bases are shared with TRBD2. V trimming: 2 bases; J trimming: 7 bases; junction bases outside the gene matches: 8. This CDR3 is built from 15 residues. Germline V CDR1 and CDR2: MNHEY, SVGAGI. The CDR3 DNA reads TGTGCCAGCAGTTACGGCGGGAGTTTCTTAAATGAGCAGTTCTTC. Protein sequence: CASSYGGSFLNEQFF.

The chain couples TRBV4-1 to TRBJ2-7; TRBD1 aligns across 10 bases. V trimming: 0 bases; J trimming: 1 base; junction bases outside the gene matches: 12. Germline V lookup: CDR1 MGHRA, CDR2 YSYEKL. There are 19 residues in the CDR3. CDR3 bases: TGCGCCAGCAGCCAAGACGCGGACAGGGGGATGTATCGGTCCTACGAGCAGTACTTC. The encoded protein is CASSQDADRGMYRSYEQYF.

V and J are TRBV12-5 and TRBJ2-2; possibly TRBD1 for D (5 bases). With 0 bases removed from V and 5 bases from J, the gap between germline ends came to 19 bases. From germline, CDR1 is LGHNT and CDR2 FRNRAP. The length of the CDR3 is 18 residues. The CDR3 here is CASGLVLQGQASTGELFF. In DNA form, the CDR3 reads TGTGCTAGTGGTTTGGTACTGCAGGGCCAGGCATCGACCGGGGAGCTGTTTTTT. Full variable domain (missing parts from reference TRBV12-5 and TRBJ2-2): DARVTQTPRHKVTEMGQEVTMRCQPILGHNTVFWYRQTMMQGLELLAYFRNRAPLDDSGMPKDRFSAEMPDATLATLKIQPSEPRDSAVYFCASGLVLQGQASTGELFFGEGSRLTVL.

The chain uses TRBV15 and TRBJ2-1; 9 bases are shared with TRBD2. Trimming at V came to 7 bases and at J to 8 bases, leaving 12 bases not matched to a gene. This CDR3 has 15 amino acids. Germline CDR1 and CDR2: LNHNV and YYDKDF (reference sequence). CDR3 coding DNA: TGTGCCACCACCAGGCGGGAGGGCCTTTCAGATGAGCAGTTCTTC. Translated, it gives CATTRREGLSDEQFF.

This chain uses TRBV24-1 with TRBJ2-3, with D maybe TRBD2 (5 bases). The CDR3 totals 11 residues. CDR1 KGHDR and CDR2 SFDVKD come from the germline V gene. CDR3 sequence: CGPPTGDTQYF. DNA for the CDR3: TGTGGCCCCCCGACGGGGGATACGCAGTATTTT.

CDR3 DNA: TGCGCCAGCAGCTCCCTCGGGACAGGGACGAGCACAGATACGCAGTATTTT. Protein sequence: CASSSLGTGTSTDTQYF. The genes are TRBV5-1 and TRBJ2-3, with 9 bases lining up with TRBD1. Germline loops: CDR1 SGHRS, CDR2 YFSETQ. This CDR3 is 17 amino acids long. The junction had 8 bases not matched to a gene; V was cut back by 3 bases and J by 0 bases. Full variable domain (rest looked up from reference TRBV5-1 and TRBJ2-3): KAGVTQTPRYLIKTRGQQVTLSCSPISGHRSVSWYQQTPGQGLQFLFEYFSETQRNKGNFPGRFSGRQFSNSRSEMNVSTLELGDSALYLCASSSLGTGTSTDTQYFGPGTRLTVL.

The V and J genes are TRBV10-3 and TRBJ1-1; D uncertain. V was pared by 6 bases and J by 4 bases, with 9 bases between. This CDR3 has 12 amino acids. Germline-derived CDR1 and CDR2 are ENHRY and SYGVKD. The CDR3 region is CAISPEGTEAFF. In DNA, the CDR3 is TGTGCCATCAGCCCCGAGGGCACTGAAGCTTTCTTT.

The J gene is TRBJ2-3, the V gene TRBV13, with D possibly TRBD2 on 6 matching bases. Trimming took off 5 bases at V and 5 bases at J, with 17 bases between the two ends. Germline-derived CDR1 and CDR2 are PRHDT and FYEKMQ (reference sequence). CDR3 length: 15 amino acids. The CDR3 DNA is TGTGCCAGCAGCATTAGGAGGGCTAGACAAGATACGCAGTATTTT. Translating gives CASSIRRARQDTQYF.

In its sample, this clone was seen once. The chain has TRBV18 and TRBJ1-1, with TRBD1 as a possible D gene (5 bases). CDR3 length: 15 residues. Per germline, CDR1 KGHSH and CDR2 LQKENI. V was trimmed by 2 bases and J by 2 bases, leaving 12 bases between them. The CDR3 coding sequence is TGTGCCAGCTCACCATCGGGGGTTGAAAACACTGAAGCTTTCTTT. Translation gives CASSPSGVENTEAFF.

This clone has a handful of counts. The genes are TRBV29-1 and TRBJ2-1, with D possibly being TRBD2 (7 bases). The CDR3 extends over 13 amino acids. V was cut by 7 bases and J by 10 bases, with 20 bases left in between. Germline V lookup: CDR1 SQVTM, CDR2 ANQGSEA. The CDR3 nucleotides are TGCAGCGAGGGGGGGTACACGGCGGGAGAGCAGTTCTTC. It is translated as CSEGGYTAGEQFF.

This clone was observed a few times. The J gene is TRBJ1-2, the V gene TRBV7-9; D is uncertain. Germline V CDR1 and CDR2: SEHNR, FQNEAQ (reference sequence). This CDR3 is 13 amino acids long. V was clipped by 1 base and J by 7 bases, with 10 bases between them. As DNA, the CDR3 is TGTGCCAGCAGCTTAGTTCAGTTATCTGGCTACACCTTC. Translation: CASSLVQLSGYTF.

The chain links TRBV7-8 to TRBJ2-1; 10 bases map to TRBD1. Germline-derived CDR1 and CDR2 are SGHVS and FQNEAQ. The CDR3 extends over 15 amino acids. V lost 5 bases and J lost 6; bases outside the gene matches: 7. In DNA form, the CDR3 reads TGTGCCAGCAGCCATGGACAGGGGGGACGCAATGAGCAGTTCTTC. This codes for CASSHGQGGRNEQFF.

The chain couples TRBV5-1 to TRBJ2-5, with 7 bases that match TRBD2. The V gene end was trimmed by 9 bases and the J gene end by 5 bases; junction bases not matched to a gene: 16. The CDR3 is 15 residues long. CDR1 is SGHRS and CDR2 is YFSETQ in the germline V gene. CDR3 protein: CANRLAAEIGETQYF. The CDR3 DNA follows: TGCGCCAACAGACTAGCAGCCGAAATAGGGGAGACCCAGTACTTC. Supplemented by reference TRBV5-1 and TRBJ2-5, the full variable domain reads KAGVTQTPRYLIKTRGQQVTLSCSPISGHRSVSWYQQTPGQGLQFLFEYFSETQRNKGNFPGRFSGRQFSNSRSEMNVSTLELGDSALYLCANRLAAEIGETQYFGPGTRLLVL.

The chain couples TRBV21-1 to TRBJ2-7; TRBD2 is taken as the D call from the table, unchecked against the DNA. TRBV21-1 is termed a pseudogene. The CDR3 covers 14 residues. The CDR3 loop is CASSITSGAYEQYF. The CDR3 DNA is TGTGCCAGCAGCATTACTAGCGGGGCCTACGAGCAGTACTTC.

The CDR3 nucleotides read TGTGCCACCAGTGCTTCGGGGAAGACCCAGTACTTC. Protein product: CATSASGKTQYF. The V and J genes are TRBV24-1 and TRBJ2-5; D is possibly TRBD2 (5 bases). Trimming removed 5 bases at V and 6 bases at J, with 9 bases between. Germline-derived CDR1 and CDR2 are KGHDR and SFDVKD. The CDR3 runs to 12 residues.